This T cell receptor beta chain was recorded in a study of cytomegalovirus exposure and HLA in healthy donors. The study's findings and limits: The study labeled under 200 TCR beta chains cytomegalovirus-associated. Reportedly, diagnosis of cytomegalovirus status by the classifier showed high specificity and sensitivity.

V shed 3 bases, J shed 0 bases, and the junction held 1 base outside the gene matches. Germline lookup yields CDR1 MNHEY and CDR2 SMNVEV (reference sequence). The CDR3 extends over 15 amino acids. Clones were read by immunoSEQ multiplex PCR, and TCRdb kept only the in-frame ones, dropping some. The table records just over 80,000 clones, approximately 96% of them present only once. A remark on this clone: Its target is unknown.

The chain joins TRBV27 to TRBJ1-3, with 8 bases matching TRBD1. Sequenced material: PBMCs. This receptor was obtained from a woman aged 18-29 years in good health and CMV-seronegative. The CDR3 here is CASSFTGGSGNTIYF. CDR3 nucleotide sequence: TGTGCCAGCAGTTTCACAGGGGGCTCTGGAAACACCATATATTTT.